This record covers a single TCR beta chain. What it binds is unknown. Specified time point: persistent/refractory GD, antithyroid drugs over 5 years with positive TRAb. The TCR library used RNA extracted from PBMCs. Graves' disease diagnoses followed American Thyroid Association guidelines. The data were obtained in a study of regulatory T cells in long-lasting Graves disease. V dropped 5 bases and J dropped 2; count of bases not matched to a gene: 6. This CDR3 comprises 15 residues. Germline V gene sequence: CDR1 LNHDA, CDR2 SQIVND (reference sequence). Notes on the study in general: Gene preferences differed: TRBV28, TRBJ1-2, TRBJ2-5 in persistent cases.

With iRepertoire HTBI primers and Arm-PCR of CDR3 regions, TCR beta libraries were built. Per the study methods: Samples revealed approximately 67 TRBV and 14 TRBJ segments. TCRdb independently ran MiXCR on the multiplex PCR reads; one entry per CDR3 protein. The V and J calls and clone size are TCRdb's, not the authors'. Of hundreds of thousands of distinct CDR3 sequences in the sample, roughly a fifth are singletons; the top ten hold less than 35%. The chain uses TRBV19 and TRBJ2-7; 10 nucleotides match TRBD1. The sequencing used peripheral blood mononuclear cells (PBMCs), collected when the disease was refractory, from a patient treated with antithyroid drugs. This receptor was identified in a female donor with Graves disease. The CDR3 DNA follows: TGTGCCAGTAGTCGGGGGGGACAGGGGACCTACGAGCAGTACTTC. This codes for CASSRGGQGTYEQYF. Based on the CDR3 plus reference TRBV19 and TRBJ2-7, the full variable domain is DGGITQSPKYLFRKEGQNVTLSCEQNLNHDAMYWYRQDPGQGLRLIYYSQIVNDFQKGDIAEGYSVSREKKESFPLTVTSAQKNPTAFYLCASSRGGQGTYEQYFGPGTRLTVT.